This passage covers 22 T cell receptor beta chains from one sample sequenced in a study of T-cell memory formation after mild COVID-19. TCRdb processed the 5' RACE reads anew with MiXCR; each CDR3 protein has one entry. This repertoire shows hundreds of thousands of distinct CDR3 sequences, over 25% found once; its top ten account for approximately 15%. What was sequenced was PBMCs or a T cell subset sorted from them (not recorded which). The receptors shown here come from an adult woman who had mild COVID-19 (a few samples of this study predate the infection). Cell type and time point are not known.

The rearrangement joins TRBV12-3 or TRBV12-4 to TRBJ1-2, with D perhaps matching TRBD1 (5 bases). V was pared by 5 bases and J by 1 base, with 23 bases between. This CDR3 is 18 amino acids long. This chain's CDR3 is CASSPPSWEGFDNYGYTF. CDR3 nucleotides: TGTGCCAGCAGTCCCCCCTCCTGGGAGGGGTTCGATAACTATGGCTACACCTTC.

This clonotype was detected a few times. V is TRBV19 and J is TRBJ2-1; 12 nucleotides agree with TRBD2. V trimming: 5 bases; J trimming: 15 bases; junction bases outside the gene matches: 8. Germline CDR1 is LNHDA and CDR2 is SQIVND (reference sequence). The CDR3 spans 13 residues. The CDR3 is CASSVLAGGPRFF. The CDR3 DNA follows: TGTGCCAGTAGTGTTCTAGCGGGAGGGCCTCGGTTCTTC.

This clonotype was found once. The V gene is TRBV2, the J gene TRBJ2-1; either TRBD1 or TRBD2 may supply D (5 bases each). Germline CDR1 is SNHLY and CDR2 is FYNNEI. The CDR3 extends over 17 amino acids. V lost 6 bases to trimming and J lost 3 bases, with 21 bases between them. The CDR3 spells CASSRSRDQVFYNEQFF. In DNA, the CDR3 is TGTGCCAGCAGCAGATCCCGGGACCAAGTCTTCTACAATGAGCAGTTCTTC.

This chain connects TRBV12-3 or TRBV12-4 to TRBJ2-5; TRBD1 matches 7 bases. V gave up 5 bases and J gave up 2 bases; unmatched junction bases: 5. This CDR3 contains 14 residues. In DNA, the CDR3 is TGTGCCAGCAGTAAGACAGGGTTGCAAGAGACCCAGTACTTC. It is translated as CASSKTGLQETQYF.

CDR3 bases: TGCAGTGCTAGAAACCCCACAGGGGGCTGGTACAATGAGCAGTTCTTC. Translation: CSARNPTGGWYNEQFF. The chain employs TRBV20-1 and TRBJ2-1, with 9 bases lining up with TRBD1. Trimming at V came to 2 bases and at J to 4 bases, leaving 9 bases not matched to a gene. CDR1 and CDR2 from the germline V gene are DFQATT and SNEGSKA (reference sequence). The CDR3 length is 16 residues.

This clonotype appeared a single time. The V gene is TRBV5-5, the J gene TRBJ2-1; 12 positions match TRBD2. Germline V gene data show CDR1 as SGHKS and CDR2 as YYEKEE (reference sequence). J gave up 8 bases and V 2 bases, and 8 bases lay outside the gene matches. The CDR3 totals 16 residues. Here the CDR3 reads CASSLTRLAGDDEQFF. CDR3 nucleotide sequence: TGTGCCAGCAGCTTAACCCGACTAGCGGGAGATGATGAGCAGTTCTTC.

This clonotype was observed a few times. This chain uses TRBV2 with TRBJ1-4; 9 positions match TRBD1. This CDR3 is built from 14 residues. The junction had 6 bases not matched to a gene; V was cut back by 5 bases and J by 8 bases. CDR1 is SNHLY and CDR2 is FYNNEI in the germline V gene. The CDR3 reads CASSRDRAGEKLFF. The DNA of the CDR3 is TGTGCCAGCAGTCGGGACAGGGCTGGGGAAAAACTGTTTTTT.

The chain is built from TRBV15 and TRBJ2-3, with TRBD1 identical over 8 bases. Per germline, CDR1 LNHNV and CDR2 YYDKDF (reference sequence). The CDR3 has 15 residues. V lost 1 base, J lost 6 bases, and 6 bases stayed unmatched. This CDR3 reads CATSRGGQALDTQYF. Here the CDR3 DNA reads TGTGCCACCAGCAGAGGGGGACAGGCTCTCGATACGCAGTATTTT.

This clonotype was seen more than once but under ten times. The CDR3 loop reads CASTHPGQGPGELFF. CDR3 in DNA: TGTGCCAGCACCCACCCGGGACAGGGTCCCGGGGAGCTGTTTTTT. This chain joins TRBV6-1 and TRBJ2-2, with TRBD1 matching over 9 bases. Germline V gene sequence: CDR1 MNHNS, CDR2 SASEGT. This CDR3 comprises 15 residues. V was pared by 7 bases and J by 6 bases, with 9 bases of the junction left unmatched.

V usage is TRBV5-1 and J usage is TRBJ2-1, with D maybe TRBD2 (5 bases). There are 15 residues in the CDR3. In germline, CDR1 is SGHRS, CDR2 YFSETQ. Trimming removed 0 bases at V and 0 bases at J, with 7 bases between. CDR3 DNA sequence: TGCGCCAGCAGCTTGGAACGGGGCTCCTACAATGAGCAGTTCTTC. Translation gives CASSLERGSYNEQFF.

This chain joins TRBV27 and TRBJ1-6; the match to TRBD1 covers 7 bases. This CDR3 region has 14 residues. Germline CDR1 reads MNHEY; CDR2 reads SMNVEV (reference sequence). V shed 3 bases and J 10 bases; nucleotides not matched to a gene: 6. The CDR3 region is CASSFQGGGSPLHF. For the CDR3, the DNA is TGTGCCAGCAGTTTTCAGGGGGGGGGATCACCCCTCCACTTT.

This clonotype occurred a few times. The DNA of the CDR3 is TGTGCCAGCAGTTACGACGTGGCAGCCAACAATGAGCAGTTCTTC. Amino acids: CASSYDVAANNEQFF. The V gene is TRBV6-5, the J gene TRBJ2-1; D unclear. Germline V gene data show CDR1 as MNHEY and CDR2 as SVGAGI. The CDR3 totals 15 residues. V was shortened by 2 bases and J by 5 bases, with 13 bases between the two germline ends.

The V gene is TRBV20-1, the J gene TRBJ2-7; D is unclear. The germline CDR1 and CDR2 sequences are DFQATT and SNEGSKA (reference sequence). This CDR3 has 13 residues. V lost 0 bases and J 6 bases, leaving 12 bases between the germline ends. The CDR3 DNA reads TGCAGTGCTAGAGATCAGCATGGGCTCGAGCAGTACTTC. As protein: CSARDQHGLEQYF.

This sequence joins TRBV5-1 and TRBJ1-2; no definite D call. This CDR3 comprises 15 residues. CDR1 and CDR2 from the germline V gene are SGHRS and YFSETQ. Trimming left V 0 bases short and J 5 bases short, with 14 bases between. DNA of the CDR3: TGCGCCAGCAGCTTGGGCACGGGGTTAGGGTATGGCTACACCTTC. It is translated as CASSLGTGLGYGYTF.

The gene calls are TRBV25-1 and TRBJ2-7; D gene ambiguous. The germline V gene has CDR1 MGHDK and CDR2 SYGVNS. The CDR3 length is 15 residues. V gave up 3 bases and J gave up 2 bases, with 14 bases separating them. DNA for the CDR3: TGTGCCAGCAGTGACCCCCAAGGCAGGACCTACGAGCAGTACTTC. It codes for CASSDPQGRTYEQYF.

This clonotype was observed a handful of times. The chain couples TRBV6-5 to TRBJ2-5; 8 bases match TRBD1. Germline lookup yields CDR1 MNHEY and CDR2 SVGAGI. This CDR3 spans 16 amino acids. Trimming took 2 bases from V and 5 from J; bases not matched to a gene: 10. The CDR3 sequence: CASSYDPGGSGETQYF. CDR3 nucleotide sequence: TGTGCCAGCAGTTACGATCCAGGGGGCTCCGGGGAGACCCAGTACTTC.

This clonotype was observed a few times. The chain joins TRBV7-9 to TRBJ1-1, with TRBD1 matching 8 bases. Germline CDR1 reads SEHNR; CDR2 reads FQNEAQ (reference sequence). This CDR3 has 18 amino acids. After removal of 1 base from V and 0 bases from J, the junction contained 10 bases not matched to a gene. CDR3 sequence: CASSLEYRQGRVNTEAFF. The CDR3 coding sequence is TGTGCCAGCAGCTTAGAGTACCGACAGGGGCGGGTGAACACTGAAGCTTTCTTT.

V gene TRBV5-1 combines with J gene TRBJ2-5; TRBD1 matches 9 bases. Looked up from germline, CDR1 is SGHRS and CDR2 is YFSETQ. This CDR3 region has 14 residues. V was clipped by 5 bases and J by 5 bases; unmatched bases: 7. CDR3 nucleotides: TGCGCCAGCAGTTGGAGGGACAGGGTCGAGACCCAGTACTTC. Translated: CASSWRDRVETQYF.

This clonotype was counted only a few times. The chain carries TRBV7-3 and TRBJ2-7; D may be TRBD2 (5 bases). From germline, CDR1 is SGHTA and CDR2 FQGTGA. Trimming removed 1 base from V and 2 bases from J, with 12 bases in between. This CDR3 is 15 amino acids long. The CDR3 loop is CASSLSRGIAYEQYF. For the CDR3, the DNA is TGTGCCAGCAGCTTAAGTCGAGGGATCGCCTACGAGCAGTACTTC.

The CDR3 DNA is TGTGCCAGCAGCTTAGCGGCAGGGAGGCCCTACAATGAGCAGTTCTTC. Its translation: CASSLAAGRPYNEQFF. This rearrangement joins TRBV7-2 to TRBJ2-1; possible D gene TRBD2, 6 bases. This CDR3 is 16 amino acids long. CDR1 SGHTA and CDR2 FQGNSA come from the germline V gene. V was trimmed by 0 bases and J by 2 bases, leaving 11 bases between them.

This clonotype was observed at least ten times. For the CDR3, the DNA is TGTGCCAGCAGCTTAGGGTCCGGATGGGAGACCCAGTACTTC. It is translated as CASSLGSGWETQYF. The chain recombines TRBV7-9 with TRBJ2-5; D gene ambiguous. From germline, CDR1 is SEHNR and CDR2 FQNEAQ (reference sequence). V lost 1 base and J 5 bases, leaving 11 bases between the germline ends. This CDR3 spans 14 amino acids.

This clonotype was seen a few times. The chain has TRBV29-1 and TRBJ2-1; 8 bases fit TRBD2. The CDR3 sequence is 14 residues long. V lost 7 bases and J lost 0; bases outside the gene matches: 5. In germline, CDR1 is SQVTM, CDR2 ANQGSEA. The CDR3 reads CSGSGVSSYNEQFF. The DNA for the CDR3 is TGCAGCGGTAGCGGGGTAAGCTCCTACAATGAGCAGTTCTTC.